This is a list of T cell receptor beta chains from one sample in a study of technical replicates of blood from a few donors. The table came from immunoSEQ multiplex PCR; TCRdb's copy has only in-frame clones and leaves some out. The table includes 65,000 to 90,000 clones, about 94% detected once. Sample: T cells isolated from PBMCs. The receptors originated from a human donor in good health. Each CDR3 is given with its conserved first and last residue. D genes are given only for firm matches. Not every row has a clone size; where given, it reads once, few, many or a size class.

cdr3_nt: TGTGCCAGCAGCAACTCAGGGGGCGAATACAATGAGCAGTTCTTC; cdr3_aa: CASSNSGGEYNEQFF; v_call: TRBV9; clone_size: NA; d_call: TRBD1; j_call: TRBJ2-1
cdr3_nt: TGTGCCAGCAGTTACTCGACATCAGGGGGTGAAAAACTGTTTTTT; cdr3_aa: CASSYSTSGGEKLFF; v_call: TRBV6-6; clone_size: NA; d_call: TRBD1; j_call: TRBJ1-4
cdr3_nt: TGTGCCATCAGTGAGACAGGACAGGGCTACGAGCAGTACTTC; cdr3_aa: CAISETGQGYEQYF; v_call: TRBV10-3; clone_size: NA; d_call: TRBD1; j_call: TRBJ2-7
cdr3_nt: TGTGCCAGTAGTACTCTCAGTAACTATGGCTACACCTTC; cdr3_aa: CASSTLSNYGYTF; v_call: TRBV19; clone_size: NA; d_call: NA; j_call: TRBJ1-2
cdr3_nt: TGTGCCAGCAGCTCCCGGGGGAGAGGAGAGGACTATGGCTACACCTTC; cdr3_aa: CASSSRGRGEDYGYTF; v_call: TRBV7-6; clone_size: NA; d_call: NA; j_call: TRBJ1-2
cdr3_nt: TGTGCCAGCAGTGCGGGGGGCCAAATAGAGACCCAGTACTTC; cdr3_aa: CASSAGGQIETQYF; v_call: TRBV6-1; clone_size: once; d_call: NA; j_call: TRBJ2-5
cdr3_nt: TGTGCCAGCAGCTTATTGCCAGAAAACAATGAGCAGTTCTTC; cdr3_aa: CASSLLPENNEQFF; v_call: TRBV11-1; clone_size: NA; d_call: NA; j_call: TRBJ2-1
cdr3_nt: TGTGCCAGCAGTTTATTAGCGGGGAGCACAGATACGCAGTATTTT; cdr3_aa: CASSLLAGSTDTQYF; v_call: TRBV28; clone_size: NA; d_call: TRBD2; j_call: TRBJ2-3
cdr3_nt: TGTGCCAGCAGCCACCAACGGCAGGGTGATGAAAAACTGTTTTTT; cdr3_aa: CASSHQRQGDEKLFF; v_call: TRBV6-1; clone_size: NA; d_call: NA; j_call: TRBJ1-4
cdr3_nt: TGTGCCAGCAGCTTCGTTCGCGACAAAGGGGACACTGAAGCTTTCTTT; cdr3_aa: CASSFVRDKGDTEAFF; v_call: TRBV7-9; clone_size: NA; d_call: NA; j_call: TRBJ1-1
cdr3_nt: TGTGCCAGCAGTTCGACAAGCTATGGCTACACCTTC; cdr3_aa: CASSSTSYGYTF; v_call: TRBV27; clone_size: NA; d_call: NA; j_call: TRBJ1-2
cdr3_nt: TGTGCCAGCAGCACGCCGGCGGGACAGGGGCGAATCAATGAGCAGTTCTTC; cdr3_aa: CASSTPAGQGRINEQFF; v_call: TRBV5-5; clone_size: few; d_call: TRBD1; j_call: TRBJ2-1
cdr3_nt: TGCAGCGTTTCAAACACCGGGGAGCTGTTTTTT; cdr3_aa: CSVSNTGELFF; v_call: TRBV29-1; clone_size: once; d_call: NA; j_call: TRBJ2-2
cdr3_nt: TGTGCCAGCAGTGAACTTAGCGGGACCTCCTACAATGAGCAGTTCTTC; cdr3_aa: CASSELSGTSYNEQFF; v_call: TRBV2; clone_size: NA; d_call: TRBD2; j_call: TRBJ2-1
cdr3_nt: TGTGCCATCAGTGAGATGCAGACTGATCAGCCCCAGCATTTT; cdr3_aa: CAISEMQTDQPQHF; v_call: TRBV10-3; clone_size: NA; d_call: NA; j_call: TRBJ1-5
cdr3_nt: TGTGCCAGCAGTGAATTCAAGCGGGGAGTCAAAAACATTCAGTACTTC; cdr3_aa: CASSEFKRGVKNIQYF; v_call: TRBV6-1; clone_size: NA; d_call: TRBD2; j_call: TRBJ2-4
cdr3_nt: TGTGCCAGCAGACCCGGGGTGGCTGGAAACACCATATATTTT; cdr3_aa: CASRPGVAGNTIYF; v_call: TRBV28; clone_size: NA; d_call: NA; j_call: TRBJ1-3
cdr3_nt: TGTGCCAGCAGCTTTAATAGCGGGAATGGGGAGCAGTACTTC; cdr3_aa: CASSFNSGNGEQYF; v_call: TRBV7-2; clone_size: NA; d_call: TRBD2; j_call: TRBJ2-7
cdr3_nt: TGTGCCAGCAGTTTATACGTCGGGGTAGCCACCCCCACCTTC; cdr3_aa: CASSLYVGVATPTF; v_call: TRBV28; clone_size: NA; d_call: NA; j_call: TRBJ1-2
cdr3_nt: TGTGCCAGCAGTTTTTCCCCGGCAGGTTCCTACGAGCAGTACTTC; cdr3_aa: CASSFSPAGSYEQYF; v_call: TRBV27; clone_size: NA; d_call: NA; j_call: TRBJ2-7
cdr3_nt: TGTGCCTGGATAAGCGGTAGCTCCTACGAGCAGTACTTC; cdr3_aa: CAWISGSSYEQYF; v_call: TRBV30; clone_size: NA; d_call: NA; j_call: TRBJ2-7
cdr3_nt: TGTGCCATCAGTGAGGCTAGAGGAGAGACCCAGTACTTC; cdr3_aa: CAISEARGETQYF; v_call: TRBV10-3; clone_size: few; d_call: NA; j_call: TRBJ2-5
cdr3_nt: TGCGCCGCCCGACTAGCGGGAGATAGGGGCCAAGAGACCCAGTACTTC; cdr3_aa: CAARLAGDRGQETQYF; v_call: TRBV10-1; clone_size: NA; d_call: TRBD2; j_call: TRBJ2-5
cdr3_nt: TGTGCCAGCTCATTAGGACAGGGATCCTCTGGAAACACCATATATTTT; cdr3_aa: CASSLGQGSSGNTIYF; v_call: TRBV18; clone_size: NA; d_call: TRBD1; j_call: TRBJ1-3
cdr3_nt: TGTGCCAGCAGCCTTGGACAGGGGTTTAGGTATGGCTACACCTTC; cdr3_aa: CASSLGQGFRYGYTF; v_call: TRBV11-3; clone_size: NA; d_call: TRBD1; j_call: TRBJ1-2
cdr3_nt: TGCGCCAGCAGCCAAAAGAGGACAGGGGGCTACGAGCAGTACTTC; cdr3_aa: CASSQKRTGGYEQYF; v_call: TRBV4-1; clone_size: NA; d_call: TRBD1; j_call: TRBJ2-7
cdr3_nt: TGTGCCAGCAGCCCACCAGCGGGATGGGGGACAGATACGCAGTATTTT; cdr3_aa: CASSPPAGWGTDTQYF; v_call: TRBV5-6; clone_size: NA; d_call: TRBD2; j_call: TRBJ2-3
cdr3_nt: TGTGCCAGCAGTTACTCATCTGGGGGAGGAAACACTGAAGCTTTCTTT; cdr3_aa: CASSYSSGGGNTEAFF; v_call: TRBV6-5; clone_size: NA; d_call: NA; j_call: TRBJ1-1
cdr3_nt: TGTGCCAGCCGCCGGGACTGGGTTGGTGAGCAGTTCTTC; cdr3_aa: CASRRDWVGEQFF; v_call: TRBV6-5; clone_size: NA; d_call: NA; j_call: TRBJ2-1
cdr3_nt: TGCGCCAGCAGCTTCCGGTCAGATACGCAGTATTTT; cdr3_aa: CASSFRSDTQYF; v_call: TRBV5-1; clone_size: NA; d_call: NA; j_call: TRBJ2-3
cdr3_nt: TGTGCCAGCAGTTTAGGGAGCCTTACGTACGAGCAGTACTTC; cdr3_aa: CASSLGSLTYEQYF; v_call: TRBV27; clone_size: NA; d_call: NA; j_call: TRBJ2-7
cdr3_nt: TGTGCCAGCAGCTTCTTTGTAGACAGGGGGAACGAGCAGTACTTC; cdr3_aa: CASSFFVDRGNEQYF; v_call: TRBV7-8; clone_size: NA; d_call: TRBD1; j_call: TRBJ2-7
cdr3_nt: TGTGCCATCAGTGACAGGGGGCTCCACAATGAGCAGTTCTTC; cdr3_aa: CAISDRGLHNEQFF; v_call: TRBV10-3; clone_size: NA; d_call: TRBD1; j_call: TRBJ2-1
cdr3_nt: TGCAGCGTTCTAAACACTGAAGCTTTCTTT; cdr3_aa: CSVLNTEAFF; v_call: TRBV29-1; clone_size: NA; d_call: NA; j_call: TRBJ1-1
cdr3_nt: TGTGCCATCAGTGTCTCCCAAGTCGGTAACTATGGCTACACCTTC; cdr3_aa: CAISVSQVGNYGYTF; v_call: TRBV10-3; clone_size: NA; d_call: NA; j_call: TRBJ1-2
cdr3_nt: TGTGCCAGCAGCTTAAGTTCGAGCCAAGAGACCCAGTACTTC; cdr3_aa: CASSLSSSQETQYF; v_call: TRBV7-9; clone_size: NA; d_call: NA; j_call: TRBJ2-5
cdr3_nt: TGTGCCAGCAGCTTCGGGTTAGGGACAGGGGACGAGCAGTACTTC; cdr3_aa: CASSFGLGTGDEQYF; v_call: TRBV5-6; clone_size: NA; d_call: TRBD1; j_call: TRBJ2-7
cdr3_nt: TGTGCCAGCAGTTCGACAGGGAGCTATGGCTACACCTTC; cdr3_aa: CASSSTGSYGYTF; v_call: TRBV11-3; clone_size: NA; d_call: TRBD1; j_call: TRBJ1-2
cdr3_nt: TGTGCCAGCAGCGACAGGGGCGGCACAGATACGCAGTATTTT; cdr3_aa: CASSDRGGTDTQYF; v_call: TRBV9; clone_size: NA; d_call: TRBD1; j_call: TRBJ2-3
cdr3_nt: TGTGCCAGCAGTTTCCTCGGGGGAGAATACAATGAGCAGTTCTTC; cdr3_aa: CASSFLGGEYNEQFF; v_call: TRBV27; clone_size: NA; d_call: NA; j_call: TRBJ2-1
cdr3_nt: TGTGCCAGCACCTTCACAGGGGTGGATGGCTACACCTTC; cdr3_aa: CASTFTGVDGYTF; v_call: TRBV28; clone_size: NA; d_call: TRBD1; j_call: TRBJ1-2
cdr3_nt: TGTGCCAGCAGTCTTGACAGTTTCTCCTACGAGCAGTACTTC; cdr3_aa: CASSLDSFSYEQYF; v_call: TRBV28; clone_size: NA; d_call: NA; j_call: TRBJ2-7
cdr3_nt: TGTGCCACCAGCGGCACATGGAACACTGAAGCTTTCTTT; cdr3_aa: CATSGTWNTEAFF; v_call: TRBV15; clone_size: NA; d_call: NA; j_call: TRBJ1-1
cdr3_nt: TGTGCCTGGAGTTCTACAGGGGCTAGCACAGATACGCAGTATTTT; cdr3_aa: CAWSSTGASTDTQYF; v_call: TRBV30; clone_size: NA; d_call: TRBD1; j_call: TRBJ2-3
cdr3_nt: TGTGCCAGCAGTTTAGTGACAGACAGCTATGGCTACACCTTC; cdr3_aa: CASSLVTDSYGYTF; v_call: TRBV28; clone_size: once; d_call: NA; j_call: TRBJ1-2
cdr3_nt: TGTGCCAGCAGCGTCGGGGGGATGGAGACCCAGTACTTC; cdr3_aa: CASSVGGMETQYF; v_call: TRBV9; clone_size: NA; d_call: TRBD2; j_call: TRBJ2-5
cdr3_nt: TGTGCCAGCAGTGTGGACAGGGGCCCCTATGGCTACACCTTC; cdr3_aa: CASSVDRGPYGYTF; v_call: TRBV6-1; clone_size: NA; d_call: TRBD1; j_call: TRBJ1-2
cdr3_nt: TGTGCCAGCAGCTTGGTACTACTAGCGGGAGAGTCCCAGTACTTC; cdr3_aa: CASSLVLLAGESQYF; v_call: TRBV5-6; clone_size: NA; d_call: TRBD2; j_call: TRBJ2-5
cdr3_nt: TGTGCCAGTAGTATTGAGGGCCAGAACTACAATGAGCAGTTCTTC; cdr3_aa: CASSIEGQNYNEQFF; v_call: TRBV19; clone_size: few; d_call: NA; j_call: TRBJ2-1
cdr3_nt: TGTGCCAGCAGATCCCCATGGGGCGGGATAAACATTCAGTACTTC; cdr3_aa: CASRSPWGGINIQYF; v_call: TRBV6-5; clone_size: NA; d_call: NA; j_call: TRBJ2-4
cdr3_nt: TGTGCCAGCTCACCAACACCCTCTGGAAACACCATATATTTT; cdr3_aa: CASSPTPSGNTIYF; v_call: TRBV18; clone_size: NA; d_call: NA; j_call: TRBJ1-3
cdr3_nt: TGTGCCAGCAGCCTGACACCGTCCTACGAGCAGTACTTC; cdr3_aa: CASSLTPSYEQYF; v_call: TRBV7-3; clone_size: NA; d_call: NA; j_call: TRBJ2-7